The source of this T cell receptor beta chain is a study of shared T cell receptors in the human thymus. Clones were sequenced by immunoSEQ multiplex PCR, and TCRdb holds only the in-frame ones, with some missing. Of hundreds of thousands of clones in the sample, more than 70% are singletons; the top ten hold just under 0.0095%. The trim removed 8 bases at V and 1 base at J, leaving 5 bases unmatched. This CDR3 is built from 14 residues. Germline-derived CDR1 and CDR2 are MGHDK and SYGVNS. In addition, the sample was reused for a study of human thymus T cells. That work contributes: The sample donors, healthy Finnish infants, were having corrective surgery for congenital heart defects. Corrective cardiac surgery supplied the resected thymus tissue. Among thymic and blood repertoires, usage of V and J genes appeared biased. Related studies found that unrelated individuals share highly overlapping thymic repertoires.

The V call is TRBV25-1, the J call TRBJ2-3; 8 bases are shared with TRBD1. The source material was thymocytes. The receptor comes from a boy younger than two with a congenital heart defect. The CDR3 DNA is TGTGCCAGCTCACAGGACAGGGGCACAGATACGCAGTATTTT. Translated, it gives CASSQDRGTDTQYF.